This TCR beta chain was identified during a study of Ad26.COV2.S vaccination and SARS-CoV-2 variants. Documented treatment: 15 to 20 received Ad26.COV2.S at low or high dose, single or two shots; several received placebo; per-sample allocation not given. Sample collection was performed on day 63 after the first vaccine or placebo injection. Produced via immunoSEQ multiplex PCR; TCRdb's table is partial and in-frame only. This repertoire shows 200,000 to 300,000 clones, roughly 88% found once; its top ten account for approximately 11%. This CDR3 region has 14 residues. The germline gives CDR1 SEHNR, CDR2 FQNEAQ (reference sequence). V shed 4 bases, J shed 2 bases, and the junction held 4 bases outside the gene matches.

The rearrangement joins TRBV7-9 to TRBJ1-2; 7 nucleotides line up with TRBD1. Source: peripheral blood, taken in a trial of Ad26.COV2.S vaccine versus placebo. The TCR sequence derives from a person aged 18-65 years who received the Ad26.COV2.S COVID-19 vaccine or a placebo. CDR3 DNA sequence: TGTGCCAGCAGCTCGGACAGGCTAAACTATGGCTACACCTTC. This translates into CASSSDRLNYGYTF.